The 9 T cell receptor beta chains in this list originate from one sample, sequenced in a study of T cells in Graves' hyperthyroidism and ophthalmopathy. Amplification yielded TCR beta CDR3 regions, with RNA transcripts as the source. When the TCR CDR3 underwent first-round RT-PCR, the HTBI primer set was used. TCRdb analysed the multiplex PCR reads with MiXCR anew, one entry per CDR3 protein. Of under 300,000 distinct CDR3 sequences in the sample, 10% to 15% were seen once. Sequencing was done on a sample of blood. The receptor set was obtained from a woman between 25 and 40 years old with Graves' hyperthyroidism that later progressed to Graves' ophthalmopathy.

This chain links TRBV7-2 with TRBJ2-7; D might be TRBD1 or TRBD2, each matching 5 bases. V was clipped by 5 bases and J by 4 bases, with 12 bases between them. CDR1 is SGHTA, CDR2 FQGNSA, per germline. This CDR3 contains 13 residues. The CDR3 loop reads CASSPGRVYEQYF. CDR3 DNA sequence: TGTGCCAGCAGCCCGGGGCGGGTTTACGAGCAGTACTTC.

This clonotype was counted at least ten times. This chain joins TRBV7-2 and TRBJ1-4, with 12 bases that match TRBD1. Trimming took 3 bases from V and 8 from J; bases not matched to a gene: 7. Germline V gene lookup returns CDR1 SGHTA and CDR2 FQGNSA. CDR3 length: 16 residues. The CDR3 loop is CASSLGTGGAGEKLFF. Here the CDR3 DNA reads TGTGCCAGCAGCTTGGGGACAGGGGGCGCGGGGGAAAAACTGTTTTTT.

This clonotype has ten or more counts. The V and J genes are TRBV19 and TRBJ1-1, with TRBD1 as a possible D gene (5 bases). Germline CDR1 LNHDA, CDR2 SQIVND (reference sequence). V was cut by 4 bases and J by 6 bases, with 6 bases left in between. The CDR3 extends over 11 amino acids. CDR3 residues: CASSKTAEAFF. The CDR3 DNA reads TGTGCCAGTAGTAAGACAGCTGAAGCTTTCTTT.

V usage is TRBV4-3 and J usage is TRBJ2-2; D is unresolved. This CDR3 has 13 residues. The germline V and J ends were trimmed by 0 bases and 9 bases, with 8 bases remaining between them. Germline V CDR1 and CDR2: LGHNA, YSLEER. Written as DNA, the CDR3 is TGCGCCAGCAGCCAAGACGAGTTCCGGGAGCTGTTTTTT. Its translation: CASSQDEFRELFF.

This clonotype was observed a handful of times. V and J are TRBV4-1 and TRBJ1-1; no definite D call. Germline CDR1 MGHRA, CDR2 YSYEKL. V lost 7 bases and J 2 bases, leaving 17 bases between the germline ends. The CDR3 is 15 residues long. CDR3 nucleotide sequence: TGCGCCAGCAACAACAAGGGTAGTTTAAACACTGAAGCTTTCTTT. This encodes CASNNKGSLNTEAFF.

This rearrangement joins TRBV6-5 to TRBJ1-3; D is uncertain. Per germline, CDR1 MNHEY and CDR2 SVGAGI. V lost 0 bases and J lost 4, with 13 bases in between. The length of the CDR3 is 16 residues. In DNA form, the CDR3 reads TGTGCCAGCAGTTACTCGCCTGGATCTACAGGAAACACCATATATTTT. It codes for CASSYSPGSTGNTIYF.

This clonotype has a count of ten or more. The junction departs from the called germline gene at one end, perhaps through a read error. This sequence joins TRBV7-2 and TRBJ2-3, with TRBD1 matching over 8 bases. The CDR3 length is 16 residues. Looked up from germline, CDR1 is SGHTA and CDR2 is FQGNSA. The CDR3 region is CAGSRSRGRLTDTQYF. The CDR3 bases are TGTGCCGGCAGCCGCTCCAGGGGGCGTCTAACAGATACGCAGTATTTT.

This clonotype is a singleton in its sample. This sequence may be a read error, since a much larger clone differs from it by one base. The chain couples TRBV7-3 to TRBJ2-1; D tentatively fits TRBD1 or TRBD2 (6 bases each). The CDR3 has 15 residues. Germline-derived CDR1 and CDR2 are SGHTA and FQGTGA. The CDR3 DNA reads as TGTGCCAGCAGCTCGGCGATCGGGGGCTACAATGAGCGGTTCTTC. Protein sequence: CASSSAIGGYNERFF.

The rearrangement joins TRBV5-1 to TRBJ2-5, with 16 bases fitting TRBD2. Per the germline V gene, CDR1 is SGHRS and CDR2 is YFSETQ. Trimming removed 4 bases from V and 5 bases from J; junction bases left unmatched: 11. This CDR3 comprises 18 residues. The CDR3 loop reads CASSTGTSGRVFEETQYF. In DNA, the CDR3 is TGCGCCAGCAGCACCGGGACTAGCGGGAGGGTATTTGAGGAGACCCAGTACTTC.